A single sample is the source of the 19 T cell receptor beta chains below, sequenced in a study of T cell repertoires and HLA-DP antigens. Assay: immunoSEQ multiplex PCR; the TCRdb copy retains only in-frame clones and omits some. Altogether about 73,000 clones are present, roughly 77% being singletons, with the ten largest covering approximately 1.4%. Their cognate antigens are unknown. Sequencing input: CD4+ T cells from PBMCs. The source is a man aged 55-75 years in good health and CMV-seronegative.

The chain links TRBV11-2 to TRBJ1-2; TRBD1 might be the D (5 bases). The CDR3 sequence is 15 residues long. V dropped 1 base and J dropped 4 bases, with 13 bases sitting between them. Germline V gene sequence: CDR1 SGHAT, CDR2 FQNNGV. The CDR3 DNA is TGTGCCAGCAGCTTAGGACAGTCAGTGGGCTATGGCTACACCTTC. Encoded protein: CASSLGQSVGYGYTF.

The V and J genes are TRBV5-5 and TRBJ2-7; 8 bases are a match to TRBD1. V was pared by 4 bases and J by 3 bases, with 12 bases of the junction left unmatched. In germline, CDR1 is SGHKS, CDR2 YYEKEE (reference sequence). The CDR3 runs to 16 residues. CDR3 bases: TGTGCCAGCAGCCCGGGGACAGGTGAACGTTACTACGAGCAGTACTTC. It is translated as CASSPGTGERYYEQYF.

J is TRBJ2-5 and V is TRBV15; weak D call: TRBD1 (5 bases). The CDR3 contains 15 residues. Germline V gene sequence: CDR1 LNHNV, CDR2 YYDKDF (reference sequence). The V and J ends lost 3 bases and 2 bases respectively, with 13 bases between them. In DNA, the CDR3 is TGTGCCACCAGCAGTAATCTGGGGCGACAAGAGACCCAGTACTTC. Its translation: CATSSNLGRQETQYF.

This chain's CDR3 is CASSQPNEKLFF. The CDR3 nucleotides read TGTGCCAGCAGCCAACCCAATGAAAAACTGTTTTTT. The chain recombines TRBV7-9 with TRBJ1-4; D remains ambiguous. This CDR3 region has 12 residues. The V gene lost 5 bases and the J gene lost 5 bases, with 6 bases spanning the gap. Germline V gene data show CDR1 as SEHNR and CDR2 as FQNEAQ (reference sequence).

The chain couples TRBV7-2 to TRBJ1-5; D is perhaps TRBD1 (5 bases). The V gene's germline CDR1 is SGHTA and CDR2 FQGNSA. The CDR3 sequence is 15 residues long. Trimming cost V 5 bases and J 6 bases, with 17 bases left between them. CDR3 coding DNA: TGTGCCAGCAGCCCAACTATGGGGGAGGGTCAGCCCCAGCATTTT. Its protein product is CASSPTMGEGQPQHF.

The chain joins TRBV9 to TRBJ2-5, with D perhaps given as TRBD1 or TRBD2 (5 bases each). CDR1 is SGDLS, CDR2 YYNGEE, per germline. Trimming stripped 4 bases from V and 2 bases from J, with 15 bases between. CDR3 length: 15 residues. CDR3 DNA: TGTGCCAGCAGCTTAGCCGGGACGGGACAAGAGACCCAGTACTTC. The encoded protein is CASSLAGTGQETQYF.

The chain couples TRBV19 to TRBJ2-2; the match to TRBD1 covers 7 bases. This CDR3 comprises 13 residues. V lost 8 bases to trimming and J lost 7 bases; unmatched junction nucleotides: 7. Germline lookup yields CDR1 LNHDA and CDR2 SQIVND (reference sequence). The DNA for the CDR3 is TGTGCCAGTCAAAGGGGGCTAGTCGGGGAGCTGTTTTTT. Its protein product is CASQRGLVGELFF.

The chain carries TRBV10-3 and TRBJ1-4; TRBD1 matches 7 bases. Germline V CDR1 and CDR2: ENHRY, SYGVKD. This CDR3 contains 15 residues. With V trimmed by 2 bases and J by 3 bases, 3 bases remained unmatched. This CDR3 reads CAISEKQGSNEKLFF. The CDR3 DNA reads TGTGCCATCAGTGAGAAACAGGGGTCTAATGAAAAACTGTTTTTT.

This sequence joins TRBV15 and TRBJ2-2; no clear D. Per germline, CDR1 LNHNV and CDR2 YYDKDF (reference sequence). V was clipped by 0 bases and J by 6 bases, with 14 bases between them. This CDR3 region has 16 residues. DNA for the CDR3: TGTGCCACCAGCAGAGATATGGGAAAGTGGGCCGGGGAGCTGTTTTTT. As protein: CATSRDMGKWAGELFF.

The gene calls are TRBV6-5 and TRBJ2-3, with D perhaps TRBD1 (5 bases). V lost 3 bases to trimming and J lost 5 bases, with 18 bases between them. In germline, CDR1 is MNHEY, CDR2 SVGAGI. CDR3 length equals 16 residues. This CDR3 reads CASSYDSLGPGDTQYF. The CDR3 nucleotides are TGTGCCAGCAGTTATGACAGTTTGGGGCCTGGAGATACGCAGTATTTT.

The V and J genes are TRBV30 and TRBJ2-7; possibly TRBD2 for D (6 bases). Per the germline V gene, CDR1 is GTSNPN and CDR2 is SVGIG (reference sequence). The CDR3 has 13 residues. V lost 4 bases and J 2 bases, leaving 12 bases between the germline ends. The CDR3 region is CAWTGGVAYEQYF. The DNA for the CDR3 is TGTGCCTGGACCGGCGGGGTAGCCTACGAGCAGTACTTC. The entire variable domain, with the rest obtained from reference TRBV30 and TRBJ2-7, is as follows: SQTIHQWPATLVQPVGSPLSLECTVEGTSNPNLYWYRQAAGRGLQLLFYSVGIGQISSEVPQNLSASRPQDRQFILSSKKLLLSDSGFYLCAWTGGVAYEQYFGPGTRLTVT.

The chain recombines TRBV6-1 with TRBJ1-4; no definite D call. Trimming stripped 7 bases from V and 8 bases from J, with 20 bases between. Germline V CDR1 and CDR2: MNHNS, SASEGT. The CDR3 totals 15 residues. The CDR3 loop reads CASISQLVGGEKLFF. CDR3 DNA: TGTGCCAGCATTTCCCAACTCGTGGGAGGGGAAAAACTGTTTTTT.

The V call is TRBV5-5, the J call TRBJ2-5; the match to TRBD2 covers 13 bases. Germline CDR1 SGHKS, CDR2 YYEKEE (reference sequence). The CDR3 covers 17 residues. V lost 4 bases to trimming and J lost 5 bases; unmatched junction nucleotides: 11. The CDR3 coding sequence is TGTGCCAGCAGCAAATCGCCACTAGCGGGGGGGGTCGAGACCCAGTACTTC. It encodes CASSKSPLAGGVETQYF.

The chain links TRBV4-1 to TRBJ2-3, with D maybe TRBD2 (6 bases). The CDR3 has 15 residues. Germline CDR1 is MGHRA and CDR2 is YSYEKL. Trimming removed 2 bases from V and 3 bases from J, with 12 bases in between. Here the CDR3 DNA reads TGCGCCAGCAGCCAATACGGGAGTGGAACAGATACGCAGTATTTT. Protein sequence: CASSQYGSGTDTQYF.

V and J are TRBV2 and TRBJ2-2, with 8 bases fitting TRBD1. Per the germline V gene, CDR1 is SNHLY and CDR2 is FYNNEI. CDR3 length: 15 amino acids. V gave up 7 bases and J gave up 1 base; unmatched junction bases: 5. The CDR3 protein is CASTKDRENTGELFF. For the CDR3, the DNA is TGTGCCAGCACCAAGGACAGGGAGAACACCGGGGAGCTGTTTTTT.

The V gene is TRBV14, the J gene TRBJ2-7; 9 bases align to TRBD1. Germline CDR1 and CDR2: SGHDN and FVKESK. V was pared by 8 bases and J by 6 bases, with 8 bases of the junction left unmatched. This CDR3 comprises 13 residues. For the CDR3, the DNA is TGTGCCAGCTCCCGGGACAGGGACGGCGAGCAGTACGTC. Translated, it gives CASSRDRDGEQYV.

The chain combines TRBV5-4 with TRBJ2-4, with a possible D match to TRBD2 (5 bases). V gave up 0 bases and J gave up 1 base, with 8 bases separating them. Germline CDR1 is SGHNT and CDR2 is YYREEE (reference sequence). This CDR3 contains 15 residues. The CDR3 nucleotides read TGTGCCAGCAGCTTGGAAGGGAGCGCCAAAAACATTCAGTACTTC. It is translated as CASSLEGSAKNIQYF.

V gene TRBV27 combines with J gene TRBJ1-4, with a possible D match to TRBD1 (5 bases). The CDR3 is made up of 14 amino acids. Trimming took 6 bases from V and 3 from J, leaving 11 bases between them. Germline CDR1 reads MNHEY; CDR2 reads SMNVEV (reference sequence). The CDR3 protein is CASSAAGANEKLFF. CDR3 DNA: TGTGCCAGCAGCGCGGCGGGGGCTAATGAAAAACTGTTTTTT.

The J gene is TRBJ1-2, the V gene TRBV28; 7 nucleotides line up with TRBD1. The CDR3 is 14 amino acids. Germline CDR1 is MDHEN and CDR2 is SYDVKM. Trimming cost V 3 bases and J 4 bases; bases outside gene matches: 5. The CDR3 here is CASSFTSGGYGYTF. CDR3 DNA: TGTGCCAGCAGTTTCACCTCAGGGGGCTATGGCTACACCTTC.